The entry below gives a single T cell receptor beta chain sequence along with its context. In the original analysis: Nucleated cell number was recorded as an estimate derived from reference gene primer amplification. Libraries were prepared by immunoSEQ multiplex PCR; TCRdb keeps only in-frame clonotypes and omits some of them. D and trimming were read from the DNA, whereas the V and J calls and clone size are those reported in that table. Among 100,000 to 150,000 clones listed, more than 75% were seen once. Germline V CDR1 and CDR2: SEHNR, FQNEAQ (reference sequence). Trimming took 4 bases from V and 0 from J; bases not matched to a gene: 7. The CDR3 has 16 residues. These data originate in a study of blood T cell repertoires in COVID-19. About the research overall: COVID-19 samples from acute and convalescent phases originated in the United States, Italy and Spain. Nucleic acid was either cDNA or gDNA, and it came from T cells, B-cell-depleted T cells, or PBMCs.

Seattle cases were enrolled at active infection and followed longitudinally. The TCR originated in a man in his 60s with COVID-19, enrolled during active disease. The chain joins TRBV7-9 to TRBJ2-3; TRBD1 matches at 7 bases. Sequenced input: peripheral blood. The CDR3 bases are TGTGCCAGCAGCTCCTGGGACAGCCCCAGCACAGATACGCAGTATTTT. Translation: CASSSWDSPSTDTQYF.